The present T cell receptor (beta chain) was sequenced within a study of PD-1 blockade in classical Hodgkin lymphoma. Study-wide findings and caveats: TCR diversity rose significantly by C4D1 in CD4+ but not CD8+ cells. Reasons behind the repertoire differences stay unclear, perhaps disease activity or earlier therapy. Complete responders showed a baseline diversity that resembled the diversity of newly diagnosed patients.

A word on this clone: The antigen remains unidentified.

The CDR3 loop spans 15 amino acids. In germline, CDR1 is SGHVS, CDR2 FQNEAQ. V trimming: 4 bases; J trimming: 7 bases; junction bases outside the gene matches: 2. Brentuximab vedotin exposure varied, and every patient relapsed after autologous stem cell transplantation. Best responses included complete response and partial response; otherwise, the best response was progressive disease. Clones were sequenced by immunoSEQ multiplex PCR, and TCRdb holds only the in-frame ones, with some missing. In the table there are roughly 11,000 clones, 70% to 90% of which are singletons. This chain uses TRBV7-8 with TRBJ2-1; 15 positions agree with TRBD2. This TCR came from a human donor with classical Hodgkin lymphoma. The source was peripheral blood mononuclear cells (PBMCs), collected at baseline. The CDR3: CASSSGLAGGNEQFF. The CDR3 DNA sequence: TGTGCCAGCAGCTCTGGACTAGCGGGGGGGAATGAGCAGTTCTTC.